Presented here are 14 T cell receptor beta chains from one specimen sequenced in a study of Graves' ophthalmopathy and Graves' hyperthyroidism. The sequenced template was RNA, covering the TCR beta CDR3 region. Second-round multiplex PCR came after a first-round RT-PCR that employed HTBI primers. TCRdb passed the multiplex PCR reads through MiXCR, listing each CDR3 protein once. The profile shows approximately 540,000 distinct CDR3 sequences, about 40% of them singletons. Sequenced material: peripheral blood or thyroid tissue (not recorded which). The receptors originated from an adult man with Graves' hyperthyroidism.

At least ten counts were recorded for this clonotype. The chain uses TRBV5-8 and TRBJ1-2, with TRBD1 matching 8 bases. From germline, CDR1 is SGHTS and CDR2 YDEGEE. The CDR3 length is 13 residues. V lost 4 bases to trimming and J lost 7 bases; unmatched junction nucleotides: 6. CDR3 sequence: CASSGQGVGGYTF. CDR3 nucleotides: TGTGCCAGCAGCGGACAGGGTGTCGGTGGCTACACCTTC.

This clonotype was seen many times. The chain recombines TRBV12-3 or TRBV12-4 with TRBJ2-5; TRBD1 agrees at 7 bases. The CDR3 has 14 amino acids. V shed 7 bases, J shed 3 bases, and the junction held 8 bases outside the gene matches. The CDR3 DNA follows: TGTGCCAGCACCCGATCGGACAGGAAAGAGACCCAGTACTTC. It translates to CASTRSDRKETQYF.

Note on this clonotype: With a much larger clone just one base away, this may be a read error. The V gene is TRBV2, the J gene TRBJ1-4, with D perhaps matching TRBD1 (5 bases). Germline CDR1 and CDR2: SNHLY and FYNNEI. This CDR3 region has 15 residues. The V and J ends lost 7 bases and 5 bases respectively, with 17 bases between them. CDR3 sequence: CASTLDKGPNEKLFF. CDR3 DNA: TGTGCCAGCACTCTTGACAAGGGGCCCAATGAAAAACTGTTTTTT.

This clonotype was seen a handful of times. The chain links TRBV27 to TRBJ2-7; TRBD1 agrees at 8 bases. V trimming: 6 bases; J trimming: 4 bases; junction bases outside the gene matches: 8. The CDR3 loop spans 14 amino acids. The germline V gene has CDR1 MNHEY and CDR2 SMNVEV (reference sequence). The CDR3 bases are TGTGCCAGCAGCGTCGGACAGGGTTGGTACGAGCAGTACTTC. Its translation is CASSVGQGWYEQYF.

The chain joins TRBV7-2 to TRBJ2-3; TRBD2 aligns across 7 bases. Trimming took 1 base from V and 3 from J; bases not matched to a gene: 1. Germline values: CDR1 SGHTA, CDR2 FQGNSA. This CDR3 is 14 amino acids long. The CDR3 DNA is TGTGCCAGCAGCTTAGACGGGGGGACAGATACGCAGTATTTT. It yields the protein CASSLDGGTDTQYF.

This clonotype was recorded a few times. The CDR3 nucleotides read TGCAGTGCCAGCGGGGACGTTACCTACGAGCAGTACTTC. Translation gives CSASGDVTYEQYF. The rearrangement uses TRBV20-1 and TRBJ2-7; 7 bases agree with TRBD2. The CDR3 covers 13 residues. The V gene's germline CDR1 is DFQATT and CDR2 SNEGSKA (reference sequence). V dropped 6 bases and J dropped 2; count of bases not matched to a gene: 7.

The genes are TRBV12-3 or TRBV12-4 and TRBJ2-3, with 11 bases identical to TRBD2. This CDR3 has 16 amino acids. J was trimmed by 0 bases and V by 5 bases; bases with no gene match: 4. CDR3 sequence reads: CASSTTSGGSTDTQYF. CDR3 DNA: TGTGCCAGCAGTACCACTAGCGGGGGAAGCACAGATACGCAGTATTTT.

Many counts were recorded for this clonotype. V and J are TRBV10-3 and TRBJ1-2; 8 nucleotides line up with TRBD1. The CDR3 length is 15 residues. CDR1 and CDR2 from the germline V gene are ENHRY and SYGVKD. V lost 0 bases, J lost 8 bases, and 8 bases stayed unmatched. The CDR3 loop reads CAISESEDRARGYTF. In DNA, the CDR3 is TGTGCCATCAGTGAGTCGGAGGACAGGGCGAGAGGCTACACCTTC.

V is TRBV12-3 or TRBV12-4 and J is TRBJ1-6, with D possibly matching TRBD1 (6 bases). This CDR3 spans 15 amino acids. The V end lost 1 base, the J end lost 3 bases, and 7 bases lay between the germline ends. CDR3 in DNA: TGTGCCAGCAGTTTAGGAGGGGGCTATAATTCACCCCTCCACTTT. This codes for CASSLGGGYNSPLHF.

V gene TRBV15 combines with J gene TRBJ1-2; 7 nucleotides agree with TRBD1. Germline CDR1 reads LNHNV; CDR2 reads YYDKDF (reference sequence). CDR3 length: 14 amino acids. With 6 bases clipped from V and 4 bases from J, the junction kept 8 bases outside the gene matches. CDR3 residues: CATRDRSGAYGYTF. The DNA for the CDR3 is TGTGCCACCAGGGACAGGTCTGGGGCCTATGGCTACACCTTC.

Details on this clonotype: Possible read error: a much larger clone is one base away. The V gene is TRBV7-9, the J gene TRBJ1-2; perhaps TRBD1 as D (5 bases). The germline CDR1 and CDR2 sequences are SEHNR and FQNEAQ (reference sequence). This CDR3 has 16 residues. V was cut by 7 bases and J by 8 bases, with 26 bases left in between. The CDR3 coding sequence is TGTGCCAGCAACCCCCGTCCCGGGACTTTCACGGGAGGCTACACCTTC. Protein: CASNPRPGTFTGGYTF.

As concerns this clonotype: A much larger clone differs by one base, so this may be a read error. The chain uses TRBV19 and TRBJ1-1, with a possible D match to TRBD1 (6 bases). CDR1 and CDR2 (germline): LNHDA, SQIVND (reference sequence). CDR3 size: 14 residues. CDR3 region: CASRDGGLWGEALF. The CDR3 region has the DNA TGTGCCAGTAGGGATGGGGGCCTTTGGGGTGAAGCTCTCTTT.

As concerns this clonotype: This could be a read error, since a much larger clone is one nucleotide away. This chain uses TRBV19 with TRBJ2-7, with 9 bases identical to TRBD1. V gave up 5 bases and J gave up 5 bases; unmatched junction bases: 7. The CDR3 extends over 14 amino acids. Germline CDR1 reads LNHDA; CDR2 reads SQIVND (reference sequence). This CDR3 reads CASSPEGQGHEQYF. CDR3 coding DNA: TGTGCCAGTAGTCCGGAGGGACAGGGCCACGAGCAGTACTTC.

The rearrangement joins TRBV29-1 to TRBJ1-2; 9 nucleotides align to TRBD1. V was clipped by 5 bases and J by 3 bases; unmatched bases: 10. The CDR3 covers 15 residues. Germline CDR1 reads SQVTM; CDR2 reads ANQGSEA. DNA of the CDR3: TGCAGCGTTAGGTGGGGGACAGGGACCTACTATGGCTACACCTTC. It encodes CSVRWGTGTYYGYTF.